This passage covers 13 T cell receptor beta chains from one sample sequenced in a study of CD8+ T cells in alopecia areata. Extraction and reverse transcription of RNA yielded cDNA as the sequencing template. The repertoire was sequenced with immunoSEQ multiplex PCR; TCRdb's copy has only in-frame clones and lacks some. The data show about 150,000 clones, 40% to 65% seen once. This specimen consisted of CD8+ T cells sorted from blood, obtained at week 0. The receptors were sampled from a human donor with alopecia areata.

The chain recombines TRBV7-9 with TRBJ1-2; D is unclear. The V end lost 2 bases, the J end lost 4 bases, and 14 bases lay between the germline ends. There are 15 residues in the CDR3. Germline CDR1 SEHNR, CDR2 FQNEAQ (reference sequence). CDR3 nucleotide sequence: TGTGCCAGCAGCTTAACCCAGGAGGGCCTCTATGGCTACACCTTC. Translation gives CASSLTQEGLYGYTF.

This sequence joins TRBV10-3 and TRBJ2-7; D is tentatively TRBD1 or TRBD2 (6 bases each). V was clipped by 0 bases and J by 5 bases, with 8 bases between them. Germline loops: CDR1 ENHRY, CDR2 SYGVKD. The CDR3 has 13 residues. CDR3 nucleotide sequence: TGTGCCATCAGTGAGTCGGGGGGCAACGAGCAGTACTTC. Its protein is CAISESGGNEQYF.

This clone was observed a single time. The rearrangement joins TRBV14 to TRBJ1-2, with 9 bases matching TRBD1. The CDR3 is 14 residues long. Trimming took 5 bases from V and 5 from J; bases not matched to a gene: 6. Looked up from germline, CDR1 is SGHDN and CDR2 is FVKESK. For the CDR3, the DNA is TGTGCCAGCAGCGCCACAGGGGGCTATTATGGCTACACCTTC. Translated: CASSATGGYYGYTF.

J is TRBJ2-3 and V is TRBV6-5; 11 bases are shared with TRBD2. Germline V gene lookup returns CDR1 MNHEY and CDR2 SVGAGI. J lost 0 bases, V lost 4 bases, and 3 bases had no gene match. The CDR3 covers 16 residues. DNA of the CDR3: TGTGCCAGCAGTTTCGGGACTAGCGGAAGCACAGATACGCAGTATTTT. This codes for CASSFGTSGSTDTQYF.

Only a few counts were recorded for this clone. The chain couples TRBV29-1 to TRBJ2-7; D is possibly TRBD1 (6 bases). CDR1 and CDR2 (germline): SQVTM, ANQGSEA. The germline V and J ends were trimmed by 0 bases and 5 bases, with 17 bases remaining between them. This CDR3 is built from 15 residues. The CDR3 spells CSVEDPVGRGDEQYF. DNA for the CDR3: TGCAGCGTTGAAGACCCGGTGGGCAGGGGCGACGAGCAGTACTTC.

This clone was picked up a small number of times. The chain has TRBV7-2 and TRBJ2-7; TRBD1 might be the D (6 bases). V lost 1 base to trimming and J lost 9 bases, with 13 bases between them. Germline values: CDR1 SGHTA, CDR2 FQGNSA. The CDR3 is 13 residues long. The CDR3 sequence: CASSLGLTGRQYF. CDR3 coding DNA: TGTGCCAGCAGCTTAGGCTTGACAGGTCGGCAGTACTTC.

This clone was detected a few times. The V gene is TRBV14, the J gene TRBJ2-6; TRBD1 agrees at 8 bases. With V trimmed by 4 bases and J by 0 bases, 11 bases remained unmatched. This CDR3 region has 19 residues. Germline V gene lookup returns CDR1 SGHDN and CDR2 FVKESK. The CDR3 reads CASSLQSGTGASGANVLTF. The CDR3 DNA reads as TGTGCCAGCAGCCTACAATCTGGGACAGGCGCCTCTGGGGCCAACGTCCTGACTTTC.

This clone occurred a few times. This sequence joins TRBV27 and TRBJ2-2; D remains unclear. This CDR3 contains 12 residues. Trimming shortened V by 6 bases and J by 6 bases, and 8 bases separated the two germline ends. CDR1 MNHEY and CDR2 SMNVEV come from the germline V gene (reference sequence). The CDR3 region is CASSPSAGELFF. The CDR3 DNA reads TGTGCCAGCAGCCCTTCGGCCGGGGAGCTGTTTTTT.

This clone was observed a single time. The CDR3 protein is CASTGLHGYTF. For the CDR3, the DNA is TGTGCCAGTACAGGGTTGCATGGCTACACCTTC. V is TRBV19 and J is TRBJ1-2, with D possibly being TRBD1 (5 bases). Germline CDR1 LNHDA, CDR2 SQIVND (reference sequence). Deletions cut 7 bases from V and 6 bases from J, with 9 bases between. The CDR3 covers 11 residues.

The rearrangement joins TRBV4-3 to TRBJ2-3; 9 positions agree with TRBD2. V trimming: 4 bases; J trimming: 2 bases; junction bases outside the gene matches: 10. This CDR3 region has 17 residues. From germline, CDR1 is LGHNA and CDR2 YSLEER. The CDR3 region has the DNA TGCGCCAGCAGCCCGAGAAGCGGGGGGACGAACACAGATACGCAGTATTTT. It codes for CASSPRSGGTNTDTQYF.

In its sample, this clone was seen a few times. The chain is built from TRBV29-1 and TRBJ2-3, with 8 bases that match TRBD1. V shed 2 bases, J shed 3 bases, and the junction held 4 bases outside the gene matches. This CDR3 is 14 amino acids long. Germline CDR1 reads SQVTM; CDR2 reads ANQGSEA. CDR3 DNA: TGCAGCGTTGAATCGGACAGGGATACAGATACGCAGTATTTT. Protein: CSVESDRDTDTQYF.

V gene TRBV29-1 combines with J gene TRBJ2-3; D unclear. There are 12 residues in the CDR3. V lost 5 bases to trimming and J lost 4 bases, with 10 bases between them. The germline V gene encodes CDR1 SQVTM and CDR2 ANQGSEA. The CDR3 loop is CSVPRTADTQYF. As DNA, the CDR3 is TGCAGCGTTCCGCGTACAGCAGATACGCAGTATTTT.

The rearrangement uses TRBV30 and TRBJ2-3; a possible D gene is TRBD1 (6 bases). Trimming left V 2 bases short and J 0 bases short, with 9 bases between. The germline gives CDR1 GTSNPN, CDR2 SVGIG (reference sequence). The length of the CDR3 is 14 residues. The CDR3 region has the DNA TGTGCCTGGAGTCAGGGGACGAGCACAGATACGCAGTATTTT. This encodes CAWSQGTSTDTQYF.